The T cell receptor (beta chain) under discussion was sequenced for a study of blood T cells in healthy people across ages. Study observations and caveats: The long-lived group displayed more naive CD4+ cells, plus higher diversity, than the aged donors did. PBMCs were not sorted, which prevented a conclusive comparison of naive versus antigen-experienced cells.

Drawing of peripheral blood yielded ten milliliters from each donor. V was cut by 1 base and J by 3 bases, with 13 bases left in between. The CDR3 totals 15 residues. The germline gives CDR1 SGHAT, CDR2 FQNNGV. The use of a sample-barcoded 5' primer and a J-beta primer mix characterized a second PCR of 7 to 11 cycles. Through a template-switch adaptor with 12 random nucleotides, each cDNA molecule received a tag. TCRdb re-called the 5' RACE reads through MiXCR, storing one row per CDR3 protein. The profile shows just under 750,000 distinct CDR3 sequences, 20% to 25% of them singletons. Concerning this clonotype: The antigen is undetermined.

What was sequenced was blood. This TCR was recovered from a man aged 70-80 years in good health. The chain is built from TRBV11-2 and TRBJ2-7; D is uncertain. The CDR3 region has the DNA TGTGCCAGCAGCTTAGTATCTCCTAAGATCTACGAGCAGTACTTC. Its protein is CASSLVSPKIYEQYF.